This record covers a single TCR beta chain. Its antigen is currently unknown. The data were produced by immunoSEQ multiplex PCR, yet TCRdb's version contains in-frame clones alone and is incomplete. The sample includes tens of thousands of clones, approximately 82% of them seen just once. Antigen-specific CD4+ T cells were expanded (with viral peptide pools) by the ViraFEST assay ahead of sequencing. At the end of roughly 9 days of culture, CD4+ T cells were isolated. Every participant took two doses of the BNT162b2 or mRNA-1273 vaccine. The CDR3 runs to 12 residues. Per germline, CDR1 LNHDA and CDR2 SQIVND (reference sequence). Between the trimmed V and J ends, which lost 1 base and 7 bases, there was a span of 5 bases. This record comes from a study of vaccination effects on CD4 cells after COVID-19.

The rearrangement uses TRBV19 and TRBJ1-5; D remains unclear. The sample consisted of CD4+ T cells from PBMCs cultured with HCoV-NL63 spike peptides, taken after COVID-19 vaccination. The TCR comes from a human donor who received a COVID-19 vaccine. Some clones in this sample may be carry-over from other donors' samples. The CDR3 bases are TGTGCCAGTAGTATAGGAGACCAGCCCCAGCATTTT. Translating gives CASSIGDQPQHF.